What follows is one T cell receptor beta chain and its context. This entry is derived from a study of blood T cell repertoires in COVID-19. Clones were sequenced by immunoSEQ multiplex PCR, and TCRdb holds only the in-frame ones, with some missing. The repertoire holds roughly 170,000 clones, with under 90% as singletons. The CDR3 is made up of 19 amino acids. The rearrangement uses TRBV21-1 and TRBJ2-7; the D call TRBD1 from the table was never checked on the DNA. TRBV21-1 is a listed pseudogene. Sequencing was carried out using PBMCs or T cells enriched from blood (not recorded which). The source is a man aged 45 to 65 who had recovered from COVID-19. CDR3 nucleotides: TGTGCCAGCAGCCGCCGGGACAGGGAGGTAAGTCGCCTCTCCTACGAGCAGTACTTC. The encoded protein is CASSRRDREVSRLSYEQYF.